This passage covers 23 T cell receptor beta chains from one sample sequenced in a study of blood T cell repertoires in COVID-19. TCRdb keeps only in-frame clones here, not all; method: immunoSEQ multiplex PCR. The repertoire holds about 260,000 clones, with 80% to 90% as singletons. The source material was PBMCs or T cells enriched from blood (not recorded which). These receptors all stem from a woman aged 40 to 50 who had been exposed to COVID-19.

The chain carries TRBV7-3 and TRBJ2-5; 8 bases align to TRBD2. The ends lost 6 bases at V and 5 bases at J; junction bases unmatched: 17. The CDR3 is made up of 17 amino acids. Germline-derived CDR1 and CDR2 are SGHTA and FQGTGA. The CDR3 DNA reads TGTGCCAGCAGTAATCTCGGGGGGGTAACGGGTCGGGAGACCCAGTACTTC. Encoded protein: CASSNLGGVTGRETQYF.

The chain links TRBV7-2 to TRBJ1-1; 7 nucleotides line up with TRBD1. In germline, CDR1 is SGHTA, CDR2 FQGNSA. V dropped 2 bases and J dropped 3; count of bases not matched to a gene: 6. There are 15 residues in the CDR3. The CDR3 reads CASSLYRDSYTEAFF. CDR3 coding DNA: TGTGCCAGCAGCTTATACCGGGACAGCTACACTGAAGCTTTCTTT.

In this sample, this clone turned up once. The chain employs TRBV13 and TRBJ2-2; possibly TRBD1 for D (6 bases). Trimming stripped 5 bases from V and 1 base from J, with 11 bases between. In germline, CDR1 is PRHDT, CDR2 FYEKMQ (reference sequence). The length of the CDR3 is 15 residues. CDR3 sequence reads: CASSRGGQNTGELFF. CDR3 nucleotide sequence: TGTGCCAGCAGCAGAGGGGGTCAGAACACCGGGGAGCTGTTTTTT.

This clone turned up a few times. V and J are TRBV2 and TRBJ2-5; a weak D match, TRBD2 (5 bases). This CDR3 has 17 amino acids. V lost 5 bases to trimming and J lost 1 base, with 20 bases between them. CDR1 is SNHLY, CDR2 FYNNEI, per germline. The CDR3: CASSTKGLTWAQETQYF. The CDR3 DNA follows: TGTGCCAGCAGTACTAAAGGACTCACTTGGGCCCAAGAGACCCAGTACTTC.

The rearrangement joins TRBV7-6 to TRBJ1-1, with 12 bases aligning to TRBD1. The V gene's germline CDR1 is SGHVS and CDR2 FNYEAQ. The length of the CDR3 is 14 residues. V gave up 3 bases and J gave up 6 bases; unmatched junction bases: 2. CDR3 residues: CASSLGQGASEAFF. CDR3 nucleotide sequence: TGTGCCAGCAGCTTGGGACAGGGGGCTTCTGAAGCTTTCTTT.

J is TRBJ1-2 and V is TRBV30; D not certain. Trimming took 2 bases from V and 1 from J, leaving 5 bases between them. CDR1 is GTSNPN, CDR2 SVGIG, per germline (reference sequence). CDR3 length: 12 amino acids. The CDR3 DNA reads as TGTGCCTGGAGTAAGCTTAACTATGGCTACACCTTC. Its translation is CAWSKLNYGYTF. Drawing the rest from reference TRBV30 and TRBJ1-2, the complete variable domain is SQTIHQWPATLVQPVGSPLSLECTVEGTSNPNLYWYRQAAGRGLQLLFYSVGIGQISSEVPQNLSASRPQDRQFILSSKKLLLSDSGFYLCAWSKLNYGYTFGSGTRLTVV.

V and J are TRBV6-1 and TRBJ1-1; 11 bases match TRBD1. This CDR3 has 15 amino acids. Losses at the gene ends were 3 bases for V and 6 bases for J; bases not matched to a gene: 6. The V gene's germline CDR1 is MNHNS and CDR2 SASEGT. The CDR3 sequence is CASSDPGTGGSEAFF. CDR3 bases: TGTGCCAGCAGTGACCCCGGGACAGGGGGTTCTGAAGCTTTCTTT.

The V and J genes are TRBV5-1 and TRBJ1-1; TRBD1 matches at 7 bases. The CDR3 consists of 14 residues. The V gene end was trimmed by 1 base and the J gene end by 3 bases; junction bases not matched to a gene: 3. CDR1 is SGHRS and CDR2 is YFSETQ in the germline V gene. CDR3 residues: CASSLLGTDTEAFF. CDR3 sequence (DNA): TGCGCCAGCAGCTTGCTCGGGACAGACACTGAAGCTTTCTTT.

This sequence joins TRBV7-3 and TRBJ2-1; 8 nucleotides match TRBD2. CDR1 and CDR2 (germline): SGHTA, FQGTGA. V trimming: 2 bases; J trimming: 7 bases; junction bases outside the gene matches: 10. The CDR3 is 16 residues long. The CDR3 protein is CASSLGGGLRANEQFF. Here the CDR3 DNA reads TGTGCCAGCAGCTTAGGCGGGGGGCTCAGGGCGAATGAGCAGTTCTTC. Looking up the rest from reference TRBV7-3 and TRBJ2-1 gives the full variable domain: GAGVSQTPSNKVTEKGKYVELRCDPISGHTALYWYRQSLGQGPEFLIYFQGTGAADDSGLPNDRFFAVRPEGSVSTLKIQRTERGDSAVYLCASSLGGGLRANEQFFGPGTRLTVL.

The chain joins TRBV7-2 to TRBJ1-1; no reliable D call. V lost 4 bases to trimming and J lost 6 bases, with 9 bases between them. In germline, CDR1 is SGHTA, CDR2 FQGNSA. The CDR3 runs 12 residues. The CDR3 DNA sequence: TGTGCCAGCAGCTATGTCCAGTCTGAAGCTTTCTTT. Its protein is CASSYVQSEAFF.

The chain carries TRBV15 and TRBJ1-3; possibly TRBD1 for D (6 bases). Trimming removed 0 bases from V and 0 bases from J, with 9 bases in between. The CDR3 has 16 residues. CDR1 and CDR2 from the germline V gene are LNHNV and YYDKDF (reference sequence). The CDR3 loop is CATSRDRDISGNTIYF. The CDR3 DNA sequence: TGTGCCACCAGCAGAGATCGGGACATCTCTGGAAACACCATATATTTT.

The genes are TRBV29-1 and TRBJ1-1; D is unresolved. Trimming took off 6 bases at V and 1 base at J, with 12 bases between the two ends. The V gene's germline CDR1 is SQVTM and CDR2 ANQGSEA. The CDR3 runs 13 residues. DNA for the CDR3: TGCAGCGTGAGAATTGAGGAGAACACTGAAGCTTTCTTT. This codes for CSVRIEENTEAFF.

In the case of this clone: The sample carries other DNA sequences with the same CDR3. The chain combines TRBV24-1 with TRBJ2-3; 13 bases are a match to TRBD2. The CDR3 loop spans 16 amino acids. Germline CDR1 reads KGHDR; CDR2 reads SFDVKD. The V gene end was trimmed by 3 bases and the J gene end by 4 bases; junction bases not matched to a gene: 3. Here the CDR3 reads CATSDRLAGGPDTQYF. In DNA, the CDR3 is TGTGCCACCAGTGATCGACTAGCGGGGGGCCCAGATACGCAGTATTTT.

DNA for the CDR3: TGTGCCAGCAGCAATCCGGGAGTAGAGGGCAATGAGCAGTTCTTC. Translated, it gives CASSNPGVEGNEQFF. The chain joins TRBV21-1 to TRBJ2-1; the table's D call, TRBD2, was not checked against the DNA. TRBV21-1 is noted as a pseudogene. CDR3 length: 15 amino acids.

The V and J genes are TRBV11-2 and TRBJ1-5; D is ambiguous. V shed 0 bases and J shed 5 bases, with 11 bases lying between them. Germline V gene lookup returns CDR1 SGHAT and CDR2 FQNNGV. CDR3 size: 15 residues. The DNA of the CDR3 is TGTGCCAGCAGCTTAGAGGCGGGCATATATCAGCCCCAGCATTTT. Protein sequence: CASSLEAGIYQPQHF.

The CDR3 is CASGLLGNTGELFF. For the CDR3, the DNA is TGTGCTAGTGGTTTGCTCGGGAACACCGGGGAGCTGTTTTTT. The V gene is TRBV12-5, the J gene TRBJ2-2; D gene uncertain. The germline V gene has CDR1 LGHNT and CDR2 FRNRAP. The CDR3 length is 14 residues. Trimming took 2 bases from V and 1 from J, leaving 5 bases between them. Together with reference TRBV12-5 and TRBJ2-2, the CDR3 gives the full variable domain: DARVTQTPRHKVTEMGQEVTMRCQPILGHNTVFWYRQTMMQGLELLAYFRNRAPLDDSGMPKDRFSAEMPDATLATLKIQPSEPRDSAVYFCASGLLGNTGELFFGEGSRLTVL.

CDR3 DNA sequence: TGTGCCAGCAGTGTTTCCGGGGGGAGGTCCCTCCACTTT. Translation gives CASSVSGGRSLHF. The J gene is TRBJ1-6, the V gene TRBV2; D may be TRBD1 (5 bases). Between the trimmed V and J ends, which lost 4 bases and 14 bases, there was a span of 15 bases. CDR3 length: 13 residues. The germline gives CDR1 SNHLY, CDR2 FYNNEI.

The chain has TRBV5-4 and TRBJ1-6; a possible D gene is TRBD1 (5 bases). Germline-derived CDR1 and CDR2 are SGHNT and YYREEE (reference sequence). This CDR3 region has 16 residues. V gave up 3 bases and J gave up 0 bases, with 10 bases separating them. The CDR3 loop is CASSWAGISYNSPLHF. CDR3 DNA: TGTGCCAGCAGCTGGGCAGGGATCTCCTATAATTCACCCCTCCACTTT.

The V gene is TRBV19, the J gene TRBJ2-1; 12 nucleotides line up with TRBD2. Germline trimming cut 6 bases from V and 7 bases from J; bases unmatched to any gene: 7. Looked up from germline, CDR1 is LNHDA and CDR2 is SQIVND (reference sequence). The CDR3 runs to 15 residues. CDR3 nucleotides: TGTGCCAGTAGCAAGACTAGCGGGAGTCGGAATGAGCAGTTCTTC. It specifies CASSKTSGSRNEQFF.

Comments on this clone: The germline gene is not matched at one end of the junction; a read error may be the cause. The chain joins TRBV6-2 or TRBV6-3 to TRBJ2-1; D not certain. Germline loops: CDR1 MNHEY, CDR2 SVGEGT. The length of the CDR3 is 11 residues. This chain's CDR3 is CASSSFNEQFF. The DNA of the CDR3 is TGTGCCAGCAGTTCCTTCAATGAGCAGTTCTTC.

The rearrangement uses TRBV19 and TRBJ1-1, with D unresolved. Trimming left V 3 bases short and J 2 bases short, with 7 bases between. The CDR3 loop spans 13 amino acids. Germline lookup yields CDR1 LNHDA and CDR2 SQIVND (reference sequence). The CDR3 here is CASSIDYNTEAFF. CDR3 DNA: TGTGCCAGTAGTATTGACTACAACACTGAAGCTTTCTTT.

The chain joins TRBV2 to TRBJ2-3; 11 bases agree with TRBD2. Per germline, CDR1 SNHLY and CDR2 FYNNEI. V lost 6 bases, J lost 4 bases, and 12 bases stayed unmatched. This CDR3 has 17 amino acids. CDR3 amino acids: CASRGWALAGASDTQYF. The CDR3 DNA sequence: TGTGCCAGCAGGGGCTGGGCACTAGCGGGAGCTTCAGATACGCAGTATTTT.

This chain connects TRBV14 to TRBJ1-2; no firm D call. This CDR3 is 15 amino acids long. In germline, CDR1 is SGHDN, CDR2 FVKESK. Trimming removed 2 bases from V and 4 bases from J, with 14 bases in between. The CDR3 here is CASSQYPTRSYGYTF. As DNA, the CDR3 is TGTGCCAGCAGCCAATATCCTACACGGAGCTATGGCTACACCTTC.